This paragraph reports one T cell receptor (beta chain). The antigen remains unidentified. CDR3 length: 15 amino acids. With 0 bases removed from V and 6 bases from J, the gap between germline ends came to 12 bases. Germline assignment: CDR1 KGHSH and CDR2 LQKENI. The data were taken from a study of T cell responses to AZD1222 COVID-19 vaccine. Across the study: Pooling covered second doses at about 4 or about 12 weeks. Study-wide points: Clonal diversity was possibly underestimated, and white British individuals and females predominated among donors. All repertoire sampling was performed exclusively after the peak T cell response.

Libraries were prepared by immunoSEQ multiplex PCR; TCRdb keeps only in-frame clonotypes and omits some of them. Among about 97,000 clones, 86% were seen once, and the ten largest hold roughly 1.4%. The sequence came from an adult in good health. V is TRBV18 and J is TRBJ1-5, with a tentative D call TRBD1 (5 bases). The specimen was peripheral blood, collected on day 0 of AZD1222 vaccination. CDR3 in DNA: TGTGCCAGCTCACCACCTGGGGCAGGCGGTCAGCCCCAGCATTTT. Its protein product is CASSPPGAGGQPQHF.